Only a few counts were recorded for the clone carrying this TCR beta chain. Its cognate antigen is unknown. This record belongs to a study of response to subunit inactivated influenza vaccine. CDR3 length equals 13 residues. CDR1 and CDR2 from the germline V gene are LGHDT and YNNKEL (reference sequence). The germline V and J ends were trimmed by 0 bases and 6 bases, with 6 bases remaining between them. Via MiXCR, TCRdb re-called the RT-PCR reads, giving one row per CDR3 protein. The table records a few hundred thousand distinct CDR3 sequences, 12% to 15% of them present only once. Findings of the study overall: Authors suggested few new T cells are recruited by each seasonal influenza vaccination.

Sequencing used PBMCs from blood, obtained roughly 13 days after vaccination. This chain links TRBV3-1 with TRBJ2-1, with D possibly being TRBD2 (6 bases). This TCR was sampled from a man in his fifties or sixties who received an inactivated influenza vaccine. CDR3 nucleotide sequence: TGTGCCAGCAGCCAAGACGGGGGCAATGAGCAGTTCTTC. It yields the protein CASSQDGGNEQFF.